This T cell receptor beta chain was found in a study of T-cell reconstitution after alpha-beta-depleted transplantation in children. CDR1 is DFQATT, CDR2 SNEGSKA, per germline (reference sequence). The CDR3 sequence is 15 residues long. After removal of 2 bases from V and 0 bases from J, the junction contained 4 bases not matched to a gene. Preparation of the TCRbeta library involved a method that used unique molecular identifiers. TCRdb reprocessed the PCR reads with MiXCR, giving one entry per CDR3 protein. The table lists about 340,000 distinct CDR3 sequences, roughly 14% of them singletons. The source material was PBMCs, sampled from the stem cell graft. J is TRBJ2-1 and V is TRBV20-1; 7 bases are a match to TRBD2. This TCR came from a human donor who donated a stem cell graft to a child with Fanconi anemia. This CDR3 reads CSARLRGVSYNEQFF. CDR3 bases: TGCAGTGCTAGACTTCGGGGGGTCTCCTACAATGAGCAGTTCTTC.